This T cell receptor (beta chain) originates from a study of graft-versus-host responses after intestinal transplantation. Whole-study context: Multivisceral, liver-intestinal, or isolated intestinal grafts went to recipients.

Libraries were prepared by immunoSEQ multiplex PCR; TCRdb keeps only in-frame clonotypes and omits some of them. The table lists 90,000 to 150,000 clones, approximately 95% of them singletons, with more than 0.1% in the top ten. On this clone itself: Its antigen is not known.

This CDR3 comprises 14 residues. Germline V gene data show CDR1 as SGHVS and CDR2 as FQNEAQ. V was cut by 4 bases and J by 4 bases, with 13 bases left in between. The sequence came from a human donor who received an intestinal transplant. The sequencing here drew on unstimulated CD4+ T cells sorted from spleen or lymph node cells, taken before intestinal transplant. V and J are TRBV7-8 and TRBJ2-5, with D unclear. The CDR3 coding sequence is TGTGCCAGCAGCTCCCGGCTCGATCTAGAGACCCAGTACTTC. Residues: CASSSRLDLETQYF.